This T cell receptor (beta chain) comes out of a study of T-cell reconstitution after alpha-beta-depleted transplantation in children. Unique molecular identifiers were incorporated when the TCRbeta library was constructed. From the PCR reads, TCRdb called clonotypes with MiXCR, one entry per CDR3 protein. This table holds 420,000 or so distinct CDR3 sequences, around 9.9% found once. V was trimmed by 7 bases and J by 6 bases, leaving 11 bases between them. The germline CDR1 and CDR2 sequences are SGHRS and YFSETQ. The CDR3 has 13 amino acids. This clonotype was detected only once. The CDR3 ends on some other residue instead of the conserved phenylalanine or tryptophan, so this is likely a read error.

The chain recombines TRBV5-1 with TRBJ1-6, with D uncertain. This material consisted of PBMCs from the stem cell graft donor, taken from the stem cell graft. This clonotype originated in a human donor who donated a stem cell graft to a child with acute myeloid leukemia. DNA of the CDR3: TGCGCCAGCCGTCGGGGAGGTAATTCACCCCTCCACTTG. Its protein is CASRRGGNSPLHL.